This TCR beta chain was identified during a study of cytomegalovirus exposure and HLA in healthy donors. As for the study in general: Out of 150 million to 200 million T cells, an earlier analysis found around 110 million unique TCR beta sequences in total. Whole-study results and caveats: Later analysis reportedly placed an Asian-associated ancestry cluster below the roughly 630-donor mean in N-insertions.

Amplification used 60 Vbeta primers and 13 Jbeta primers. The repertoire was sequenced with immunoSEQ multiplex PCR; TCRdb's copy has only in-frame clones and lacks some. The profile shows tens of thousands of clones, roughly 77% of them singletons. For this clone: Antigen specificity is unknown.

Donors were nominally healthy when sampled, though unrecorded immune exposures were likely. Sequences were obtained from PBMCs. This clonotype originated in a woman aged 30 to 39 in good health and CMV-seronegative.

CDR3 sequence reads: CASSKDRYSNQPQHF. CDR3 coding DNA: TGTGCCAGCAGTAAGGACAGATATAGCAATCAGCCCCAGCATTTT. This chain links TRBV2 with TRBJ1-5, with D perhaps TRBD1 (6 bases). The germline gives CDR1 SNHLY, CDR2 FYNNEI. The CDR3 runs 15 residues. V was trimmed by 5 bases and J by 0 bases, leaving 11 bases between them.